This paragraph covers one TCR beta chain sequence. This sample is part of a study of T-cell memory formation after mild COVID-19. As for the study in general: Largely donor-specific sequence clusters came from a couple of donors.

One entry per CDR3 protein, called by TCRdb with MiXCR from the 5' RACE reads. Among about 240,000 distinct CDR3 sequences, more than 8% were seen once, and the ten largest hold 22%. V lost 4 bases, J lost 3 bases, and 19 bases lay in between. This CDR3 comprises 16 residues. Germline loops: CDR1 SGHDT, CDR2 YYEEEE. Sequencing was performed on PBMCs or a T cell subset sorted from them (not recorded which). The genes are TRBV5-6 and TRBJ1-1; perhaps TRBD1 as D (6 bases). The clonotype was recovered from a man aged 18 to 29 who had mild COVID-19 (a few samples of this study predate the infection). Cell type and time point are not known. CDR3 sequence reads: CASSPLGGQGYTEAFF. The CDR3 nucleotides read TGTGCCAGCAGCCCTTTAGGGGGGCAGGGGTACACTGAAGCTTTCTTT.